This T cell receptor (beta chain) was observed in a study of tumor-infiltrating lymphocytes in primary liver carcinoma. Study background: Staging of the tumors gave T1-T3 N0M0, with widths of roughly 4.2 to 11 cm.

Co-extraction of both nucleic acids (RNA and DNA) used roughly 18-32 mg of unsorted bulk tissue. Researchers generated TCR beta cDNA from around 510 ng of total RNA, relying on a constant-region primer. It was through three nested multiplex PCR rounds of slightly modified ARM-PCR that TCR beta libraries arose. Rounds one and two of PCR, each of about 10 cycles, were primed with TRBV1-TRBV30 forward primers and a C-beta reverse primer. TCRdb itself ran the multiplex PCR reads through MiXCR, one entry per CDR3 protein. The sample lists 100,000 or so distinct CDR3 sequences, about three quarters occurring once. Germline values: CDR1 SQVTM, CDR2 ANQGSEA. There are 13 residues in the CDR3.

Sequences were obtained from liver tumor tissue from sampling region 5. Subset indicated: tumor region T5, tumor centre. The V and J genes are TRBV29-1 and TRBJ1-1; no reliable D call. The source is a woman aged 60-75 years with primary liver carcinoma and hepatitis B virus infection. The CDR3 DNA follows: TGCAGATTTCAACGCGATATGTGGACTGAAGCTTTCTTT. It specifies CRFQRDMWTEAFF.